A selection of T cell receptor beta chains follows, all from one sample in a study of T-cell reconstitution after alpha-beta-depleted transplantation in children. TCRdb analysed the PCR reads with MiXCR anew, one entry per CDR3 protein. The table has approximately 83,000 distinct CDR3 sequences, roughly 8.3% seen once. The specimen comprised PBMCs from the stem cell graft donor, sampled from the stem cell graft. The origin of the receptors is a human donor who donated a stem cell graft to a child with congenital amegakaryocytic thrombocytopenia. The CDR3 runs from the conserved cysteine through the conserved F or W. The order of the fields is CDR3 protein, CDR3 DNA, V gene, J gene, D gene, clone size. A D gene is named only where the DNA matches it firmly. Clone size is stated in some rows and not others, as once, few, many or a class when expanded.

CDR3 protein: CAWGRGGNQPQHF; CDR3 DNA: TGTGCCTGGGGTCGGGGCGGGAATCAGCCCCAGCATTTT; V gene: TRBV30; J gene: TRBJ1-5; D gene: .; clone size: .
CDR3 protein: CASMLRPGAINNEQFF; CDR3 DNA: TGCGCCAGCATGCTGCGGCCTGGGGCAATTAACAATGAGCAGTTCTTC; V gene: TRBV5-1; J gene: TRBJ2-1; D gene: .; clone size: .
CDR3 protein: CASSLDPWSNQPQHF; CDR3 DNA: TGTGCCAGCAGCTTGGACCCCTGGAGCAATCAGCCCCAGCATTTT; V gene: TRBV5-5; J gene: TRBJ1-5; D gene: .; clone size: many
CDR3 protein: CASSLGVNTGELFF; CDR3 DNA: TGCGCCAGCAGCTTGGGAGTGAACACCGGGGAGCTGTTTTTT; V gene: TRBV5-1; J gene: TRBJ2-2; D gene: .; clone size: many
CDR3 protein: CASSPNRIEAFF; CDR3 DNA: TGTGCCAGCAGTCCAAACAGGATCGAAGCTTTCTTT; V gene: TRBV12-3/TRBV12-4; J gene: TRBJ1-1; D gene: .; clone size: many
CDR3 protein: CASSPSGWPPSYEQYF; CDR3 DNA: TGTGCCAGCAGCCCCTCAGGGTGGCCTCCCTCCTACGAGCAGTACTTC; V gene: TRBV7-6; J gene: TRBJ2-7; D gene: .; clone size: many
CDR3 protein: CASSLALLDHYEQYF; CDR3 DNA: TGTGCCAGCAGCTTAGCTCTACTGGACCACTACGAGCAGTACTTC; V gene: TRBV11-1; J gene: TRBJ2-7; D gene: .; clone size: many
CDR3 protein: CASSFEGTEAFF; CDR3 DNA: TGTGCCAGCAGCTTTGAGGGTACTGAAGCTTTCTTT; V gene: TRBV7-8; J gene: TRBJ1-1; D gene: .; clone size: .
CDR3 protein: CASSLLAGSTGELFF; CDR3 DNA: TGTGCCAGCAGCCTACTAGCGGGGTCCACCGGGGAGCTGTTTTTT; V gene: TRBV4-2; J gene: TRBJ2-2; D gene: TRBD2; clone size: many
CDR3 protein: CASSLTGADNEQFF; CDR3 DNA: TGTGCCAGCAGCCTCACGGGGGCCGACAATGAGCAGTTCTTC; V gene: TRBV7-2; J gene: TRBJ2-1; D gene: .; clone size: many
CDR3 protein: CASSLGEGSEQFF; CDR3 DNA: TGTGCCAGCAGCTTAGGGGAAGGTAGTGAGCAGTTCTTC; V gene: TRBV7-7; J gene: TRBJ2-1; D gene: .; clone size: many
CDR3 protein: CAWSVSYNEQFF; CDR3 DNA: TGTGCCTGGAGTGTGTCCTACAATGAGCAGTTCTTC; V gene: TRBV30; J gene: TRBJ2-1; D gene: .; clone size: few
CDR3 protein: CASSQLQTYSNQPQHF; CDR3 DNA: TGTGCCAGCAGTCAGCTTCAGACGTATAGCAATCAGCCCCAGCATTTT; V gene: TRBV28; J gene: TRBJ1-5; D gene: .; clone size: few
CDR3 protein: CASSQGPGTGDTEAFF; CDR3 DNA: TGCGCCAGCAGCCAGGGTCCCGGGACAGGGGACACTGAAGCTTTCTTT; V gene: TRBV4-3; J gene: TRBJ1-1; D gene: TRBD1; clone size: many